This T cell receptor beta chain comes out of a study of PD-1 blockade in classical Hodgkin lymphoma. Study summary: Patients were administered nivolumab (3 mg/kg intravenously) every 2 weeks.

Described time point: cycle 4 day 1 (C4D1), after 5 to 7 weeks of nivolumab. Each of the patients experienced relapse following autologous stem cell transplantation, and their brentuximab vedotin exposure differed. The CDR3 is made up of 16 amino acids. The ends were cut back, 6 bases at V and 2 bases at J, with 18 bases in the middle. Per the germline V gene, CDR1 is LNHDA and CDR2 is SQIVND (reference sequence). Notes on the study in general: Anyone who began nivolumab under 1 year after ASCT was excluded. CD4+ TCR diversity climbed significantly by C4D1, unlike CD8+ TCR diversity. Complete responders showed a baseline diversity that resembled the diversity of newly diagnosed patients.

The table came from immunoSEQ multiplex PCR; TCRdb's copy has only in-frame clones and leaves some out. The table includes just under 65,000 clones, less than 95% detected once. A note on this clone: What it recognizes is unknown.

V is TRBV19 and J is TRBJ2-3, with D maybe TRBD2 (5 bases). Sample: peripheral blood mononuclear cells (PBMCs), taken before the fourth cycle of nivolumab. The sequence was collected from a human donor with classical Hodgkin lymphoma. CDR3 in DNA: TGTGCCAGTAGCCTCTTCGGAGGAGGCCTCACAGATACGCAGTATTTT. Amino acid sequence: CASSLFGGGLTDTQYF.